This T cell receptor beta chain appears in the sequencing data of a study of shared clonotypes between healthy human individuals. General study points: What limited the represented genetic and exposure-history diversity was the small number of donors. Estimated richness values were generally larger in naive subsets than in memory subsets.

The V end lost 2 bases, the J end lost 7 bases, and 18 bases lay between the germline ends. The germline CDR1 and CDR2 sequences are SGHTA and FQGTGA. The length of the CDR3 is 16 residues. Original data processing: Junction-only immunoSEQ sequences carried no quality scores, so filtering differed. Profiling relied on immunoSEQ multiplex PCR, and the TCRdb table lists in-frame clones only, not all of them. For V, J and clone size, that table is used; D and trimming come from the DNA. The sample has a few million clones, 85% to 95% seen once. This clone was recorded once. The antigen is undetermined. This sequence was found in a man aged 18-30 years in good health. Some clones in this sample may be carry-over from other donors' samples. Sequencing used naive CD4+ T cells from PBMCs. Regarding subset: CD45RA+ positively selected. This sequence joins TRBV7-3 and TRBJ2-1; D perhaps matches TRBD2 (5 bases). The CDR3 DNA is TGTGCCAGCAGCTTATCTGGGAGCTTCCCTCGGAATGAGCAGTTCTTC. It yields the protein CASSLSGSFPRNEQFF.